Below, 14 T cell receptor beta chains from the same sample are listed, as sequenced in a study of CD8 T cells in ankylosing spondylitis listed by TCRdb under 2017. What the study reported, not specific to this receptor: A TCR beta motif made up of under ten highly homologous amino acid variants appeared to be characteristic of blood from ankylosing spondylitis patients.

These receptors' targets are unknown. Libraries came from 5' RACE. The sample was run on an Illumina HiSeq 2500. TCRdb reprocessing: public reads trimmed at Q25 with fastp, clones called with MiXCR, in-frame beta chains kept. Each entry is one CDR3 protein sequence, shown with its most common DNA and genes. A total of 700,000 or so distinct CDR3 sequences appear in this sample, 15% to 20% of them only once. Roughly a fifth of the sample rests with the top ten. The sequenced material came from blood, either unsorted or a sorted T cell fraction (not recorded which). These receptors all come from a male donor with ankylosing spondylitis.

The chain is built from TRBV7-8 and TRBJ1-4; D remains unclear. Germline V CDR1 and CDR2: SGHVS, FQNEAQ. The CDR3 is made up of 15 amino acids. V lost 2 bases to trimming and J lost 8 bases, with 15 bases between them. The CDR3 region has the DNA TGTGCCAGCAGCTTAAATGGTTATGAAAACGAAAAACTGTTTTTT. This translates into CASSLNGYENEKLFF.

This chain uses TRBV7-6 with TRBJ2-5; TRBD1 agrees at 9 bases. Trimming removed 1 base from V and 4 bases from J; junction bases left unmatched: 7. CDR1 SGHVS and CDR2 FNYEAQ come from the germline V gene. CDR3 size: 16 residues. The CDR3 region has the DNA TGTGCCAGCAGCTTAGGCAATACAGGGGGCAGAGAGACCCAGTACTTC. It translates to CASSLGNTGGRETQYF.

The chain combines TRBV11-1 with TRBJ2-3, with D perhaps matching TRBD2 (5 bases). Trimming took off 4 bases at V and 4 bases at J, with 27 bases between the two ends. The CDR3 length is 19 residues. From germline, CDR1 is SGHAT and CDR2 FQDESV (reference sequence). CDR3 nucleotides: TGTGCCAGCAGCTCGCGCCTTGGAGGCCTTACCCACGCACCAGATACGCAGTATTTT. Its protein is CASSSRLGGLTHAPDTQYF.

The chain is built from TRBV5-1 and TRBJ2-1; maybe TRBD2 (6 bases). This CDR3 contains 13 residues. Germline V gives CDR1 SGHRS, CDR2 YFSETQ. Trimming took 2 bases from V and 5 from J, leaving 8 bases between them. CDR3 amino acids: CASSFAGNNEQFF. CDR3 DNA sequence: TGCGCCAGCAGCTTTGCGGGAAACAATGAGCAGTTCTTC.

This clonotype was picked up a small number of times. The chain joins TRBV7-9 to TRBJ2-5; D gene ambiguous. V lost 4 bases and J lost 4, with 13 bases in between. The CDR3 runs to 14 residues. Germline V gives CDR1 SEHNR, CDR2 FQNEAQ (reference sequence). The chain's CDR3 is CASSSPLSRETQYF. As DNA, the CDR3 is TGTGCCAGCAGCTCCCCCCTATCTCGAGAGACCCAGTACTTC.

CDR3 protein: CASSARSGGSTDTQYF. In nucleotides, the CDR3 is TGTGCCAGCAGCGCCAGGTCTGGGGGGAGCACAGATACGCAGTATTTT. The J gene is TRBJ2-3, the V gene TRBV7-9, with TRBD2 as a possible D gene (6 bases). This CDR3 is built from 16 residues. Trimming removed 5 bases from V and 0 bases from J, with 15 bases in between. Germline V lookup: CDR1 SEHNR, CDR2 FQNEAQ (reference sequence).

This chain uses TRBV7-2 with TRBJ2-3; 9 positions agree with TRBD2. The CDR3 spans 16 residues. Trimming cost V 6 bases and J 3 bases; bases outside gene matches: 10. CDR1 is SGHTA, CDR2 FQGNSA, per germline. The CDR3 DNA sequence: TGTGCCAGCAGACCGCTTAGCGGGAGAGTTACAGATACGCAGTATTTT. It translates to CASRPLSGRVTDTQYF. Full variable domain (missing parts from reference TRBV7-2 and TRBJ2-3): GAGVSQSPSNKVTEKGKDVELRCDPISGHTALYWYRQSLGQGLEFLIYFQGNSAPDKSGLPSDRFSAERTGGSVSTLTIQRTQQEDSAVYLCASRPLSGRVTDTQYFGPGTRLTVL.

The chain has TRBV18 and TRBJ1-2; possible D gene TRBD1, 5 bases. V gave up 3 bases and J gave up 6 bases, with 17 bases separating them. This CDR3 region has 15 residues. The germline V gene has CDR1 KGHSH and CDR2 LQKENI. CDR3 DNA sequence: TGTGCCAGCTCACCGATGGGTATCCAGGGCCATGGCTACACCTTC. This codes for CASSPMGIQGHGYTF.

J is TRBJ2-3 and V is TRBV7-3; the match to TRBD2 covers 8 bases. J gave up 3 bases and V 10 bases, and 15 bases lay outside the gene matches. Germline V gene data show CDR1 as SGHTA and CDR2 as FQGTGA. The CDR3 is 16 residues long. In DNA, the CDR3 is TGTGCCACCGCCCGGGGTGGCGGGGGGTTGACAGATACGCAGTATTTT. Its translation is CATARGGGGLTDTQYF.

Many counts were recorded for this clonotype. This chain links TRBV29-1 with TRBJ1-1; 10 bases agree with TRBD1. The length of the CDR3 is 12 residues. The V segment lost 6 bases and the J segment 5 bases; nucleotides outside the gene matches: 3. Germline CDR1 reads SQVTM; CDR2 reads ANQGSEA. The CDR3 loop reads CSVGQGRTEAFF. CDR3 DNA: TGCAGCGTGGGACAGGGGAGGACTGAAGCTTTCTTT.

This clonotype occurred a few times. Here the CDR3 reads CASSPGGKGAYEQYF. As DNA, the CDR3 is TGTGCCAGCAGTCCGGGGGGAAAGGGAGCCTACGAGCAGTACTTC. V is TRBV27 and J is TRBJ2-7; 7 nucleotides line up with TRBD2. The CDR3 is made up of 15 amino acids. Germline lookup yields CDR1 MNHEY and CDR2 SMNVEV (reference sequence). J was trimmed by 2 bases and V by 5 bases; bases with no gene match: 9.

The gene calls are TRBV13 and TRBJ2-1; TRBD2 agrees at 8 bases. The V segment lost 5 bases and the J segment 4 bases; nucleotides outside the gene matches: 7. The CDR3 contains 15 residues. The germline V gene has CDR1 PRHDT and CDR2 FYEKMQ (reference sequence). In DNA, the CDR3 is TGTGCCAGCAGCCAAGGGTCGGGGGGGTACAATGAGCAGTTCTTC. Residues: CASSQGSGGYNEQFF.

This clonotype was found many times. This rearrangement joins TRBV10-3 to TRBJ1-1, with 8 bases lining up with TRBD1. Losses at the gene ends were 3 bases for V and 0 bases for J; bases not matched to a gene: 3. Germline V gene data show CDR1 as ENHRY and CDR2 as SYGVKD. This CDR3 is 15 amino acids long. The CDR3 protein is CAISEGQGMNTEAFF. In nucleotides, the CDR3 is TGTGCCATCAGTGAAGGACAGGGTATGAACACTGAAGCTTTCTTT.

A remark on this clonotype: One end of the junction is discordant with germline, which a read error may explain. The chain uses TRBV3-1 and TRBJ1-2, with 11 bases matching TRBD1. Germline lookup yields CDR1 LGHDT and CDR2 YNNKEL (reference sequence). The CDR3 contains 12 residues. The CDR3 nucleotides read TGTGCCAGCAGCCAGACCGGACAGGGGGCATCCTTC. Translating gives CASSQTGQGASF. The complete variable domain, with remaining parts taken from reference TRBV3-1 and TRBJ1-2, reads DTAVSQTPKYLVTQMGNDKSIKCEQNLGHDTMYWYKQDSKKFLKIMFSYNNKELIINETVPNRFSPKSPDKAHLNLHINSLELGDSAVYFCASSQTGQGASFGSGTRLTVV.